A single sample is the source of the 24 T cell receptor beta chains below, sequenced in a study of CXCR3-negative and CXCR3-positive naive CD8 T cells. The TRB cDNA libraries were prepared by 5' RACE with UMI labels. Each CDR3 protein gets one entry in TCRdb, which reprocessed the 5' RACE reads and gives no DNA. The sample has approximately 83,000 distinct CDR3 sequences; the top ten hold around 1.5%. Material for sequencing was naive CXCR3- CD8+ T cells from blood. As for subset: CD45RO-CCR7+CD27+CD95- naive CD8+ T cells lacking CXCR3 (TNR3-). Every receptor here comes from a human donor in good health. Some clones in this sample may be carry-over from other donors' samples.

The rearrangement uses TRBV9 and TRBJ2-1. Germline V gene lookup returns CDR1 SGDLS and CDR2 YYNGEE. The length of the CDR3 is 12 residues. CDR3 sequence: CASSGFYNEQFF.

CDR3 sequence reads: CASSPRAGVPETQYF. The rearrangement joins TRBV2 to TRBJ2-5; TCRdb outputs TRBD2, but without DNA this stays unchecked. The germline V gene encodes CDR1 SNHLY and CDR2 FYNNEI. The CDR3 loop spans 15 amino acids.

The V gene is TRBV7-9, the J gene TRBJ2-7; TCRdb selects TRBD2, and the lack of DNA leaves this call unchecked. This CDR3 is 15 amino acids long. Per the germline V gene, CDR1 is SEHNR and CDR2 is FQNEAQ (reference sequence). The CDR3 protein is CASSLGAGESYEQYF.

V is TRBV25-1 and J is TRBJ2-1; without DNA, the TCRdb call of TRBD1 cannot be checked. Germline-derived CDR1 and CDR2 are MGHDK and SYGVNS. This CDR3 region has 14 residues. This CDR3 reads CASSGWGGHNEQFF.

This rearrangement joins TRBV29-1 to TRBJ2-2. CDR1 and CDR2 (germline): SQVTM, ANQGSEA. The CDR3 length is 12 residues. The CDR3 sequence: CSVVVGTGELFF.

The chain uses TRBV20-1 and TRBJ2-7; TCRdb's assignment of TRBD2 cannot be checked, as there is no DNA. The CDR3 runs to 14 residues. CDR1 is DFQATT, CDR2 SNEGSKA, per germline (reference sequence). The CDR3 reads CSARDYRGGNEQFF.

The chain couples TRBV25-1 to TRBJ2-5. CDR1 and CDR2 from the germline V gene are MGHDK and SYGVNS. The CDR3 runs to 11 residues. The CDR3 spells CASSETETQYF.

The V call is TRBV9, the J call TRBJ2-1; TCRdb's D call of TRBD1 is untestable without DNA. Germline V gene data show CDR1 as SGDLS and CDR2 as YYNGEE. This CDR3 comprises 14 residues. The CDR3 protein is CASSVSGTVSEQYF.

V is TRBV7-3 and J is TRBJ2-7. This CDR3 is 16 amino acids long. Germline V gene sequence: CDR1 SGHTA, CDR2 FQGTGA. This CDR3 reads CASSPDVGQPTYEQYF.

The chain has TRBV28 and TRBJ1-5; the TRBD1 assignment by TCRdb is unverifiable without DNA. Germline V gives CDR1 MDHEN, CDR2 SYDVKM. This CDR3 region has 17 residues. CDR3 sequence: CASSLFVGRSGGQPQHF.

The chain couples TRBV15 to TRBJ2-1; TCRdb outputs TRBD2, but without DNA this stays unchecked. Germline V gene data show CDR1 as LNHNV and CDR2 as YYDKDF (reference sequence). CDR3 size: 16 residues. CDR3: CATSRETSGRRNEQFF.

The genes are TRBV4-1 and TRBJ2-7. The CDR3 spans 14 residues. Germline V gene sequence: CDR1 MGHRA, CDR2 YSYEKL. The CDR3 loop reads CASSQGVRLYEQYF.

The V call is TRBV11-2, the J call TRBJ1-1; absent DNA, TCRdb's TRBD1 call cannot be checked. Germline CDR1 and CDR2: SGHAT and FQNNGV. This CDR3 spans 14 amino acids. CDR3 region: CASSSGTGGNEAFF.

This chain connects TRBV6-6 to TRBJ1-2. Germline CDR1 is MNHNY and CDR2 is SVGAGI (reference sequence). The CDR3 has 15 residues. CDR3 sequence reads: CASSYSLESSYGYTF.

The CDR3 sequence: CASSSRQGYEQYF. The chain employs TRBV11-3 and TRBJ2-7; with no DNA, the TCRdb D assignment of TRBD1 cannot be verified. The CDR3 is 13 residues long. Germline V gene lookup returns CDR1 SGHNT and CDR2 YENEEA.

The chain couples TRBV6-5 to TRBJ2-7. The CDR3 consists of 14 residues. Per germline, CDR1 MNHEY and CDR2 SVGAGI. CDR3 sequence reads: CASRLTVPSYEQYF.

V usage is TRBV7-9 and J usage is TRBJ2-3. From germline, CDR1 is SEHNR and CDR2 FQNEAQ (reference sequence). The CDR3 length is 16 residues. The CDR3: CASSPITYGFTDTQYF.

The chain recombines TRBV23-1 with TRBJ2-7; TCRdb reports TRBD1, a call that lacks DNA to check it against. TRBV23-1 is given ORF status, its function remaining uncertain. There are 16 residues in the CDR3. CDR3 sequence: CASSPWSAGGGYEQYF.

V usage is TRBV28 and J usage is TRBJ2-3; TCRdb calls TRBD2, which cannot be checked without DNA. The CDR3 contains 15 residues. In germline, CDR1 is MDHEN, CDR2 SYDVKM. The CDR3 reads CASRTGLGSTDTQYF.

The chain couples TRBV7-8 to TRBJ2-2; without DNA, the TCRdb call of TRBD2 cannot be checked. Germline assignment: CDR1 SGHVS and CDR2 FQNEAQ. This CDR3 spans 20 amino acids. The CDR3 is CASSLGLFVLAGANTGELFF.

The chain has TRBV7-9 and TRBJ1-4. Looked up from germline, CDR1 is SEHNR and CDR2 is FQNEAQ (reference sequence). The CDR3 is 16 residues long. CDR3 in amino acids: CASSLDNTATNEKLFF.

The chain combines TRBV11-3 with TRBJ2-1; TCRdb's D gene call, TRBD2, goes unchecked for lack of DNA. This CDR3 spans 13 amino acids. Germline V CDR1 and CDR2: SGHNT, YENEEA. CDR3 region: CASRGGSTDEQFF.

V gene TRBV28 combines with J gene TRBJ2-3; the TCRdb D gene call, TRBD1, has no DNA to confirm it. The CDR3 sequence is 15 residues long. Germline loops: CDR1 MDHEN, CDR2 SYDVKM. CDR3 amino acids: CASGEPGESTDTQYF.

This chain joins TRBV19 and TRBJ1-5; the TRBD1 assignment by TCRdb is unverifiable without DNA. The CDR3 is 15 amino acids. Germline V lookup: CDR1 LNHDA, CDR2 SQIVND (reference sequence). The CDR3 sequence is CASSVDRVGNQPQHF.